Shown below are 28 T cell receptor beta chains from a single sample sequenced in a study of control samples from healthy donors and cancer patients. The repertoire was sequenced with immunoSEQ multiplex PCR; TCRdb's copy has only in-frame clones and lacks some. The sample has about 170,000 clones, 70% to 90% seen once. Sequenced material: blood. These receptors all come from a man aged 25-45 years in good health.

The chain uses TRBV6-2 or TRBV6-3 and TRBJ2-7, with a possible D match to TRBD2 (6 bases). CDR1 is MNHEY and CDR2 is SVGEGT in the germline V gene. V gave up 2 bases and J gave up 4 bases, with 9 bases separating them. This CDR3 has 13 amino acids. The CDR3 here is CASSYGGRYEQYF. CDR3 bases: TGTGCCAGCAGTTACGGAGGGAGGTACGAGCAGTACTTC.

The gene calls are TRBV10-3 and TRBJ2-4; tentatively, D is TRBD1 or TRBD2 (7 bases each). CDR3 size: 16 residues. V was pared by 3 bases and J by 6 bases, with 18 bases between. Germline values: CDR1 ENHRY, CDR2 SYGVKD. DNA for the CDR3: TGTGCCATCAGTGACCATAGAACAGGGGAGGGAAACATTCAGTACTTC. Protein sequence: CAISDHRTGEGNIQYF.

This chain joins TRBV12-3 or TRBV12-4 and TRBJ1-4; D ambiguous. CDR3 length: 13 residues. Deletions cut 4 bases from V and 4 bases from J, with 7 bases between. The CDR3 reads CASSCPYNEKLFF. The CDR3 DNA follows: TGTGCCAGCAGTTGCCCTTATAATGAAAAACTGTTTTTT.

This chain joins TRBV11-2 and TRBJ1-2; 7 nucleotides align to TRBD1. Losses at the gene ends were 4 bases for V and 4 bases for J; bases not matched to a gene: 3. Germline V gene lookup returns CDR1 SGHAT and CDR2 FQNNGV. CDR3 length equals 13 residues. The CDR3: CASSSRDSYGYTF. CDR3 nucleotide sequence: TGTGCCAGCAGCTCCCGGGACAGCTATGGCTACACCTTC.

The chain recombines TRBV4-1 with TRBJ2-1; 7 positions match TRBD2. Looked up from germline, CDR1 is MGHRA and CDR2 is YSYEKL. Trimming removed 0 bases from V and 8 bases from J; junction bases left unmatched: 4. The CDR3 spans 14 residues. This CDR3 is CASSQEGGKHEQFF. CDR3 DNA sequence: TGCGCCAGCAGCCAAGAGGGAGGGAAACATGAGCAGTTCTTC.

This clone was seen ten or more times. The V and J genes are TRBV9 and TRBJ1-6, with D hard to call. The V gene's germline CDR1 is SGDLS and CDR2 YYNGEE. The CDR3 sequence is 15 residues long. V lost 0 bases to trimming and J lost 9 bases, with 13 bases between them. In nucleotides, the CDR3 is TGTGCCAGCAGCGTAGGAGGAATTGGGATTTCACCCCTCCACTTT. This sequence encodes CASSVGGIGISPLHF.

This chain links TRBV19 with TRBJ2-6; 8 positions match TRBD1. CDR1 and CDR2 (germline): LNHDA, SQIVND (reference sequence). This CDR3 has 21 residues. The V and J ends lost 0 bases and 0 bases, in that order; junction bases with no gene match: 13. CDR3 coding DNA: TGTGCCAGTAGTATAGATCCTGAAGGGGGGACAGGATCCTCTGGGGCCAACGTCCTGACTTTC. Its translation is CASSIDPEGGTGSSGANVLTF.

The J gene is TRBJ1-1, the V gene TRBV28; D unclear. The ends were cut back, 7 bases at V and 3 bases at J, with 21 bases in the middle. The CDR3 totals 16 residues. Germline CDR1 and CDR2: MDHEN and SYDVKM. This CDR3 reads CASIPLAQLGHTEAFF. As DNA, the CDR3 is TGTGCCAGCATTCCATTGGCCCAATTGGGCCACACTGAAGCTTTCTTT. Full variable domain (rest looked up from reference TRBV28 and TRBJ1-1): DVKVTQSSRYLVKRTGEKVFLECVQDMDHENMFWYRQDPGLGLRLIYFSYDVKMKEKGDIPEGYSVSREKKERFSLILESASTNQTSMYLCASIPLAQLGHTEAFFGQGTRLTVV.

The J gene is TRBJ2-5, the V gene TRBV2; no firm D call. The CDR3 extends over 12 amino acids. The V end lost 8 bases, the J end lost 3 bases, and 10 bases lay between the germline ends. Germline CDR1 reads SNHLY; CDR2 reads FYNNEI. The CDR3 sequence is CASGKRKETQYF. CDR3 coding DNA: TGTGCCAGCGGAAAGCGCAAAGAGACCCAGTACTTC.

The chain joins TRBV9 to TRBJ2-5; 9 bases match TRBD2. The length of the CDR3 is 14 residues. The germline V gene has CDR1 SGDLS and CDR2 YYNGEE. The V segment lost 1 base and the J segment 5 bases; nucleotides outside the gene matches: 3. The CDR3 reads CASSVSSGSETQYF. As DNA, the CDR3 is TGTGCCAGCAGCGTAAGTAGCGGGAGTGAGACCCAGTACTTC.

The chain recombines TRBV6-1 with TRBJ1-5; D is unclear. Looked up from germline, CDR1 is MNHNS and CDR2 is SASEGT. Trimming cost V 0 bases and J 1 base, with 7 bases left between them. This CDR3 has 15 amino acids. CDR3 bases: TGTGCCAGCAGTGAAGCCGTGGGGAGCAATCAGCCCCAGCATTTT. This encodes CASSEAVGSNQPQHF.

The chain uses TRBV11-2 and TRBJ2-1; D remains ambiguous. Germline V gene sequence: CDR1 SGHAT, CDR2 FQNNGV. The CDR3 spans 15 residues. Trimming removed 2 bases from V and 5 bases from J, with 13 bases in between. The CDR3 spells CASSLSNSNNNEQFF. For the CDR3, the DNA is TGTGCCAGCAGCTTATCGAACTCAAATAACAATGAGCAGTTCTTC.

This sequence joins TRBV5-1 and TRBJ2-2; D is perhaps TRBD1 or TRBD2 (5 bases each). The V end lost 2 bases, the J end lost 1 base, and 12 bases lay between the germline ends. This CDR3 comprises 16 residues. The V gene's germline CDR1 is SGHRS and CDR2 YFSETQ. CDR3 protein: CASSLSTGRNTGELFF. Here the CDR3 DNA reads TGCGCCAGCAGCTTATCCACGGGGCGGAACACCGGGGAGCTGTTTTTT.

J is TRBJ2-7 and V is TRBV29-1; TRBD1 aligns across 7 bases. The CDR3 is 13 residues long. CDR1 SQVTM and CDR2 ANQGSEA come from the germline V gene. The trim removed 5 bases at V and 7 bases at J, leaving 11 bases unmatched. The CDR3 region is CSVRQGAKREQYF. The CDR3 nucleotides read TGCAGCGTTCGACAGGGCGCAAAGAGGGAGCAGTACTTC.

This chain connects TRBV7-2 to TRBJ1-2, with D tentatively TRBD1 (5 bases). Germline-derived CDR1 and CDR2 are SGHTA and FQGNSA. This CDR3 has 16 residues. V lost 3 bases to trimming and J lost 4 bases, with 18 bases between them. CDR3 protein: CASSLGRKGLTYGYTF. The CDR3 nucleotides are TGTGCCAGCAGCTTGGGGCGTAAGGGGCTTACCTATGGCTACACCTTC.

The chain has TRBV18 and TRBJ2-7; 8 positions match TRBD2. The CDR3 loop spans 14 amino acids. Trimming took 2 bases from V and 6 from J; bases not matched to a gene: 6. In germline, CDR1 is KGHSH, CDR2 LQKENI. CDR3 bases: TGTGCCAGCTCACCATCAGCGGGAGCTGGCGAGCAGTACTTC. This translates into CASSPSAGAGEQYF.

The chain is built from TRBV5-1 and TRBJ2-7, with D unresolved. The germline V and J ends were trimmed by 0 bases and 0 bases, with 7 bases remaining between them. In germline, CDR1 is SGHRS, CDR2 YFSETQ. The CDR3 runs 14 residues. The DNA for the CDR3 is TGCGCCAGCAGCTTGGGCAGCACCTCCTACGAGCAGTACTTC. Translated: CASSLGSTSYEQYF.

This clone appeared once. The chain recombines TRBV7-2 with TRBJ1-5; D is perhaps TRBD1 (5 bases). Germline CDR1 reads SGHTA; CDR2 reads FQGNSA. The CDR3 is 13 amino acids. The V and J ends lost 5 bases and 9 bases respectively, with 14 bases between them. CDR3 sequence: CASSSSGTPPQHF. The CDR3 nucleotides are TGTGCCAGCAGCAGTTCCGGGACTCCGCCCCAGCATTTT.

To note about this clone: Other nucleotide sequences from this sample produce the same CDR3. The chain carries TRBV6-5 and TRBJ2-1; D is uncertain. Looked up from germline, CDR1 is MNHEY and CDR2 is SVGAGI. V lost 2 bases to trimming and J lost 5 bases, with 7 bases between them. CDR3 length: 13 residues. The DNA for the CDR3 is TGTGCCAGCAGTTACGGCCGTAACAATGAGCAGTTCTTC. This gives the protein CASSYGRNNEQFF.

The V gene is TRBV5-1, the J gene TRBJ1-2; D perhaps matches TRBD1 (6 bases). The CDR3 length is 14 residues. V dropped 4 bases and J dropped 2 bases, with 12 bases sitting between them. Per the germline V gene, CDR1 is SGHRS and CDR2 is YFSETQ. CDR3 DNA: TGCGCCAGCAGCCCAGGGGAGGGGAACTATGGCTACACCTTC. Its translation: CASSPGEGNYGYTF.

The chain is built from TRBV27 and TRBJ2-7, with 7 nucleotides matching TRBD1. CDR1 is MNHEY, CDR2 SMNVEV, per germline (reference sequence). V was clipped by 8 bases and J by 0 bases; unmatched bases: 7. The CDR3 loop spans 14 amino acids. CDR3 protein: CASGLQGPSYEQYF. The DNA for the CDR3 is TGTGCCAGCGGCTTACAGGGGCCCTCCTACGAGCAGTACTTC.

This clone was detected a few times. This chain joins TRBV6-1 and TRBJ1-6, with 7 bases lining up with TRBD1. Trimming took 2 bases from V and 10 from J; bases not matched to a gene: 8. This CDR3 has 15 residues. Germline V gene sequence: CDR1 MNHNS, CDR2 SASEGT. The CDR3 sequence is CASSERGLGSSPLHF. CDR3 in DNA: TGTGCCAGCAGTGAAAGGGGGCTAGGGTCATCACCCCTCCACTTT.

The J gene is TRBJ2-6, the V gene TRBV20-1; D is possibly TRBD1 (5 bases). This CDR3 region has 14 residues. Germline V gives CDR1 DFQATT, CDR2 SNEGSKA (reference sequence). V was pared by 3 bases and J by 3 bases, with 9 bases between. In DNA form, the CDR3 reads TGCAGTGCTAGTAAGGGGATTGGGGCCAACGTCCTGACTTTC. It encodes CSASKGIGANVLTF.

The chain couples TRBV6-5 to TRBJ2-1; D not resolved. With 6 bases removed from V and 6 bases from J, the gap between germline ends came to 12 bases. CDR1 and CDR2 (germline): MNHEY, SVGAGI. This CDR3 spans 13 amino acids. The CDR3 loop reads CASRDGLGNEQFF. In DNA, the CDR3 is TGTGCCAGCAGGGACGGTCTAGGCAATGAGCAGTTCTTC.

The chain combines TRBV2 with TRBJ2-1; maybe TRBD2 (5 bases). This CDR3 is built from 17 residues. V was pared by 3 bases and J by 0 bases, with 15 bases between. Germline CDR1 is SNHLY and CDR2 is FYNNEI. The CDR3, as DNA: TGTGCCAGCAGTGATAGTAGAAGCGGCTCCTCCTACAATGAGCAGTTCTTC. Translation: CASSDSRSGSSYNEQFF.

The rearrangement joins TRBV6-5 to TRBJ2-2; TRBD2 is a possible D gene (6 bases). There are 15 residues in the CDR3. Germline values: CDR1 MNHEY, CDR2 SVGAGI. V lost 7 bases, J lost 9 bases, and 21 bases lay in between. The CDR3 coding sequence is TGTGCCAGCACAGCTCAGTCGCTGGGGACTTGGGAGCTGTTTTTT. Its translation: CASTAQSLGTWELFF.

The chain carries TRBV7-9 and TRBJ2-3; the D gene is possibly TRBD1 (7 bases). CDR3 length equals 15 residues. The V end lost 3 bases, the J end lost 3 bases, and 13 bases lay between the germline ends. Looked up from germline, CDR1 is SEHNR and CDR2 is FQNEAQ (reference sequence). The CDR3 DNA reads as TGTGCCAGCAGCTTCCAGGGGGGTTGGACAGATACGCAGTATTTT. Translated, it gives CASSFQGGWTDTQYF.

The chain carries TRBV7-8 and TRBJ2-5; possibly TRBD2 for D (5 bases). V gave up 4 bases and J gave up 5 bases, with 14 bases separating them. This CDR3 spans 14 amino acids. The germline gives CDR1 SGHVS, CDR2 FQNEAQ. The CDR3 DNA reads TGTGCCAGCAGCTCCGGTCGGCGGGCGGAGACCCAGTACTTC. This translates into CASSSGRRAETQYF.